These T cell receptor beta chains were read from a single sample in a study of cytomegalovirus exposure and HLA in healthy donors. Clones were read by immunoSEQ multiplex PCR, and TCRdb kept only the in-frame ones, dropping some. The sample yields 250,000 to 350,000 clones, around 66% seen once. Specimen: PBMCs. These receptors were collected from a female donor in good health and CMV-seronegative. The CDR3 runs from the conserved cysteine through the conserved F or W. D genes are given only for firm matches. Not every row has a clone size; where given, it reads once, few, many or a size class.

TRBJ2-2,TRBV28,few,-,CASSLWPAGTTGELFF,TGTGCCAGCAGTTTATGGCCCGCGGGAACCACCGGGGAGCTGTTTTTT
TRBJ2-7,TRBV9,-,-,CASSGQTGPYEQYF,TGTGCCAGCAGCGGACAGACGGGTCCCTACGAGCAGTACTTC
TRBJ2-7,TRBV5-4,-,-,CASSLAPGEGYEQYF,TGTGCCAGCAGCTTGGCCCCGGGAGAGGGGTACGAGCAGTACTTC
TRBJ1-4,TRBV4-2,-,-,CASSQVREGNEKLFF,TGTGCCAGCAGCCAAGTCCGGGAAGGTAATGAAAAACTGTTTTTT
TRBJ2-1,TRBV4-1,-,-,CASSQLGVNEQFF,TGCGCCAGCAGCCAACTCGGGGTAAATGAGCAGTTCTTC
TRBJ2-7,TRBV5-4,-,TRBD2,CASSLASSGSTLGEQYF,TGTGCCAGCAGCTTGGCGTCTAGCGGGAGCACTTTGGGCGAGCAGTACTTC
TRBJ1-2,TRBV6-5,-,TRBD1,CASSYGQGAGYGYTF,TGTGCCAGCAGTTACGGACAGGGGGCGGGATATGGCTACACCTTC
TRBJ2-1,TRBV4-1,-,TRBD2,CASSQGATSGVNNEQFF,TGCGCCAGCAGCCAAGGCGCGACTAGCGGGGTTAACAATGAGCAGTTCTTC
TRBJ1-1,TRBV6-1,few,TRBD1,CASRTGQGDAEAFF,TGTGCCAGCAGGACGGGACAGGGGGACGCTGAAGCTTTCTTT
TRBJ2-7,TRBV25-1,-,TRBD2,CASSYGGGVREQYF,TGTGCCAGCAGTTACGGGGGAGGGGTTCGCGAGCAGTACTTC
TRBJ1-1,TRBV7-9,few,-,CASSFAEAFF,TGTGCCAGCAGCTTCGCTGAAGCTTTCTTT
TRBJ2-7,TRBV2,-,-,CARAGVSSYEQYF,TGTGCCAGGGCCGGGGTAAGCTCCTACGAGCAGTACTTC
TRBJ2-7,TRBV9,-,-,CASTVNYEQYF,TGTGCCAGCACGGTAAACTACGAGCAGTACTTC
TRBJ2-3,TRBV29-1,-,-,CSVESVADYTDTQYF,TGCAGCGTTGAAAGCGTAGCGGACTACACAGATACGCAGTATTTT
TRBJ2-3,TRBV19,-,TRBD2,CASSLSGSYTDTQYF,TGTGCCAGTAGCCTTAGCGGGAGTTATACAGATACGCAGTATTTT
TRBJ2-1,TRBV27,-,TRBD2,CASSKDAGGPWNEQFF,TGTGCCAGTTCAAAAGACGCGGGAGGGCCTTGGAATGAGCAGTTCTTC
TRBJ1-4,TRBV28,-,-,CASSRAGVGEKLFF,TGTGCCAGCAGTCGAGCGGGGGTGGGGGAAAAACTGTTTTTT
TRBJ2-7,TRBV6-5,-,-,CASRAGAESSYEQYF,TGTGCCAGCAGAGCAGGGGCTGAGAGCTCCTACGAGCAGTACTTC
TRBJ2-7,TRBV5-4,once,TRBD1,CASSGRDRTYEQYF,TGTGCCAGCAGCGGCCGGGACAGGACCTACGAGCAGTACTTC
TRBJ2-1,TRBV5-1,-,-,CASSSERSSYNEQFF,TGCGCCAGCAGCTCCGAGCGGAGCTCCTACAATGAGCAGTTCTTC
TRBJ2-6,TRBV2,-,-,CASSREGLAGANVLTF,TGTGCCAGCAGTAGAGAGGGCCTAGCGGGGGCCAACGTCCTGACTTTC
TRBJ1-1,TRBV6-5,-,-,CASRSWEGTEAFF,TGTGCCAGCAGATCTTGGGAGGGAACTGAAGCTTTCTTT
TRBJ1-2,TRBV28,-,-,CASSFVQGYGYTF,TGTGCCAGCAGTTTCGTGCAGGGGTATGGCTACACCTTC
TRBJ1-2,TRBV14,-,TRBD1,CASSQFTGTGNGYTF,TGTGCCAGCAGCCAATTTACCGGGACAGGGAATGGCTACACCTTC
TRBJ2-1,TRBV7-6,-,-,CASSLLSSANNEQFF,TGTGCCAGCAGCTTACTCTCTAGCGCGAACAATGAGCAGTTCTTC
TRBJ2-1,TRBV23-1,-,-,CARIPGNEQFF,TGCGCCAGGATCCCGGGGAATGAGCAGTTCTTC
TRBJ1-5,TRBV29-1,-,TRBD1,CSVSGQALRGNQPQHF,TGCAGCGTTTCGGGACAGGCTTTGAGGGGAAATCAGCCCCAGCATTTT
TRBJ2-2,TRBV6-5,-,TRBD1,CASSRGFLAAGELFF,TGTGCCAGCAGCAGGGGGTTCTTGGCGGCCGGGGAGCTGTTTTTT
TRBJ1-1,TRBV6-6,-,TRBD1,CASSLTGAVVTEAFF,TGTGCCAGCAGTTTAACAGGGGCCGTCGTTACTGAAGCTTTCTTT
TRBJ2-1,TRBV29-1,-,-,CSVGRVGEQFF,TGCAGCGTTGGTCGGGTCGGTGAGCAGTTCTTC
TRBJ1-2,TRBV28,-,TRBD1,CASSSPGGVLYGYTF,TGTGCCAGCAGTTCTCCAGGGGGCGTTCTATATGGCTACACCTTC
TRBJ2-7,TRBV14,-,-,CASSQAPLVPSYEQYF,TGTGCCAGCAGCCAAGCCCCACTAGTTCCCTCCTACGAGCAGTACTTC
TRBJ1-1,TRBV28,-,-,CASSLWAGTLEAFF,TGTGCCAGCAGTTTATGGGCAGGAACGCTTGAAGCTTTCTTT
TRBJ1-4,TRBV6-1,few,-,CASDGGSNEKLFF,TGTGCCAGCGATGGGGGGTCTAATGAAAAACTGTTTTTT
TRBJ1-1,TRBV6-5,-,TRBD1,CASSYSGTGIAFF,TGTGCCAGCAGTTACTCGGGGACAGGGATAGCTTTCTTT
TRBJ2-1,TRBV28,-,TRBD2,CASIRSAGGPNEQFF,TGTGCCAGCATTCGGTCGGCGGGAGGGCCGAATGAGCAGTTCTTC
TRBJ1-1,TRBV2,few,-,CASSEGGRNTEAFF,TGTGCCAGCAGTGAGGGGGGTAGGAACACTGAAGCTTTCTTT
TRBJ2-5,TRBV6-4,-,TRBD2,CASSEGILAVQEAQYF,TGTGCCAGCAGTGAGGGGATACTAGCGGTACAAGAGGCCCAGTACTTC
TRBJ2-7,TRBV5-1,-,TRBD1,CASSPRGGAGYEQYF,TGCGCCAGCAGCCCGCGAGGGGGCGCCGGCTACGAGCAGTACTTC
TRBJ1-4,TRBV30,-,TRBD1,CAWSVPGTGATNEKLFF,TGTGCCTGGAGTGTACCAGGGACAGGGGCGACTAATGAAAAACTGTTTTTT
TRBJ2-1,TRBV6-4,once,TRBD2,CASRLTSGRPADEQFF,TGTGCCAGCAGATTAACTAGCGGGAGGCCAGCAGATGAGCAGTTCTTC
TRBJ1-3,TRBV18,-,-,CASSPLTGGGNTIYF,TGTGCCAGCTCACCACTCACGGGTGGTGGAAACACCATATATTTT